This T cell receptor (beta chain) was identified in a study of blood T cell repertoires in COVID-19. Methods used by the authors: For nucleated cells, counts were estimated from reference gene primer amplification. Method: immunoSEQ multiplex PCR; TCRdb's copy keeps in-frame clones and lacks some. V and J calls and clone size come straight from that table; D and trimming were deduced from the DNA. The data show 180,000 or so clones, with more than 80% seen just once and roughly 6.2% held by the top ten. The CDR3 spans 16 residues. Per germline, CDR1 MGHRA and CDR2 YSYEKL. Trimming cost V 6 bases and J 6 bases, with 24 bases left between them.

Sequenced material: PBMCs or T cells enriched from blood (not recorded which). The sequence was obtained from a man in his forties who had recovered from COVID-19. The chain couples TRBV4-1 to TRBJ2-7; tentatively, D is TRBD1 (6 bases). This chain's CDR3 is CASRRTFTGNFSEQYF. The DNA of the CDR3 is TGCGCCAGCAGGAGAACTTTCACAGGGAACTTCTCCGAGCAGTACTTC.